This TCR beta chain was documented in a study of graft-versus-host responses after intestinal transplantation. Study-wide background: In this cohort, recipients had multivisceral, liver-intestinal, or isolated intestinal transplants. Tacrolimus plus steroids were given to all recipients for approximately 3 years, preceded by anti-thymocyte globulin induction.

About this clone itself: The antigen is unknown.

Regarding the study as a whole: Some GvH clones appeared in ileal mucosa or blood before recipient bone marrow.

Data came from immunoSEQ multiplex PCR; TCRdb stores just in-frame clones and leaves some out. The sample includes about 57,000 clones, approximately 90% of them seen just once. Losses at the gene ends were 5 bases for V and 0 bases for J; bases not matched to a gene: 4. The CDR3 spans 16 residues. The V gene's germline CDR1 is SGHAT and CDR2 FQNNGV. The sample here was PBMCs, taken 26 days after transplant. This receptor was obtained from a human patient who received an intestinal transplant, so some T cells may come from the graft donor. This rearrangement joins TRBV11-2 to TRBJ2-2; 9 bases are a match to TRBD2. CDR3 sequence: CASSRLAGTNTGELFF. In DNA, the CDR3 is TGTGCCAGCAGCCGCCTAGCGGGAACGAACACCGGGGAGCTGTTTTTT.